The clone carrying this T cell receptor beta chain was detected only once. This sample stems from a study of CD8+CD57+ T cells in acquired aplastic anemia. Overall study context: Mean read depth for CD4+ cells from healthy donors was 10 million to 14 million.

There are 14 residues in the CDR3. Looked up from germline, CDR1 is SNHLY and CDR2 is FYNNEI. The V and J ends lost 4 bases and 5 bases, in that order; junction bases with no gene match: 5. CDR3 and TCR beta VDJ profiling relied on genomic DNA as the template. TCRdb recomputed calls from the reads with MiXCR, one row per CDR3 protein. The repertoire holds 130,000 or so distinct CDR3 sequences, with around 41% as singletons. The sequencing sample was made of sorted CD4+, CD8+, or CD8+CD57+ T cells (not recorded which) from PBMCs. The chain links TRBV2 to TRBJ2-5, with 9 nucleotides matching TRBD2. This receptor was obtained from a human donor in good health, serving as a control. CDR3 in DNA: TGTGCCAGCAGTGGGGGACTAGCAGCGGAGACCCAGTACTTC. Amino acids: CASSGGLAAETQYF. Full variable domain (outside the CDR3, taken from reference TRBV2 and TRBJ2-5): EPEVTQTPSHQVTQMGQEVILRCVPISNHLYFYWYRQILGQKVEFLVSFYNNEISEKSEIFDDQFSVERPDGSNFTLKIRSTKLEDSAMYFCASSGGLAAETQYFGPGTRLLVL.